This TCR beta chain was profiled in a study of T cells in Graves' hyperthyroidism and ophthalmopathy. This clonotype showed up many times. Between the trimmed V and J ends, which lost 6 bases and 5 bases, there was a span of 14 bases. In germline, CDR1 is SGHVS, CDR2 FQNEAQ. The CDR3 runs 15 residues. From RNA transcripts, TCR beta CDR3 regions were amplified. The TCR CDR3 first-round RT-PCR relied on the HTBI primer set. TCRdb reanalysed the multiplex PCR reads using MiXCR and keeps one entry per CDR3 protein. The sample contains around 520,000 distinct CDR3 sequences, 13% to 15% of which appear only once.

The sample was blood. J is TRBJ1-6 and V is TRBV7-8; D remains unclear. The TCR comes from a woman aged 18-29 years with Graves' hyperthyroidism. The CDR3 nucleotides read TGTGCCAGCAGTCAAAGTGTAACAGATAATTCACCCCTCCACTTT. Its protein is CASSQSVTDNSPLHF.